A selection of T cell receptor beta chains follows, all from one sample in a study of beta chain features in type 1 diabetes. Some clones are missing from TCRdb's copy, which holds only in-frame ones; the method was immunoSEQ multiplex PCR. The sample gives under 400,000 clones, around 15% of which show up once; approximately 7% is in the top ten. Sequencing was done on a sample of central memory CD4+ T cells from blood. These receptors were obtained from a man aged 25-45 years in good health. The CDR3 runs from the conserved cysteine through the conserved F or W. A D gene is named only where the DNA matches it firmly. Size tells how often a clone was seen (once, few, many) or the class of an expanded clone, and some rows leave it out.

TGTGCCAGCAGAAAGGGACAGGGGCTTCCCAACATTCAGTACTTC | CASRKGQGLPNIQYF | TRBV2 | few | TRBJ2-4 | TRBD1
TGCGCCAGCAGCCAAGACCCCCCTAGCGGGGGGGTCTCTCATAAGGCCCAGTACTTC | CASSQDPPSGGVSHKAQYF | TRBV4-1 | . | TRBJ2-5 | TRBD2
TGTGCCAGCGGTAGTGCTAGCACAGATACGCAGTATTTT | CASGSASTDTQYF | TRBV7-2 | few | TRBJ2-3 | .
TGTGCCAGCAGCGTAAGAGGGGACTTCAATCAGCCCCAGCATTTT | CASSVRGDFNQPQHF | TRBV9 | few | TRBJ1-5 | .
TGTGCCAGCAGTAAGGACTTTAACACCGGGGAGCTGTTTTTT | CASSKDFNTGELFF | TRBV2 | . | TRBJ2-2 | .
TGTGCCAGCAGTGGGACTAGCGCAAAAAGCTCCTACGAGCAGTACTTC | CASSGTSAKSSYEQYF | TRBV6-1 | . | TRBJ2-7 | TRBD2
TGTGCCAGCAGCCTAGGACAGGCGGCCTATGGCTACACCTTC | CASSLGQAAYGYTF | TRBV5-6 | few | TRBJ1-2 | TRBD1
TGTGCCAGCAGCTTCAGGGACTACTCTGGAAACACCATATATTTT | CASSFRDYSGNTIYF | TRBV7-9 | few | TRBJ1-3 | .
TGCAGCGCCTGGACAGGGTCGGAGACTGAAGCTTTCTTT | CSAWTGSETEAFF | TRBV29-1 | few | TRBJ1-1 | TRBD1
TGTGCCAGCAGCCCCAGGGTTGGTGAGCAGTTCTTC | CASSPRVGEQFF | TRBV7-2 | many | TRBJ2-1 | .
TGCAGCGCGCGGGACAGTGGAAACTCTGGAAACACCATATATTTT | CSARDSGNSGNTIYF | TRBV29-1 | few | TRBJ1-3 | TRBD1
TGTGCCAGCAGCTCATCCAGATTCCAAGAGACCCAGTACTTC | CASSSSRFQETQYF | TRBV11-2 | . | TRBJ2-5 | .
TGTGCCAGCAGTGTACTAGCGACCCAAGAGACCCAGTACTTC | CASSVLATQETQYF | TRBV2 | few | TRBJ2-5 | TRBD2
TGCGCCAGCAGCCAAGATCAAAAGGGGCACTCCTACAATGAGCAGTTCTTC | CASSQDQKGHSYNEQFF | TRBV4-1 | few | TRBJ2-1 | .
TGTGCCAGCAGTTACACGGCATTGGGTCCCGGGACCCAGTACTTC | CASSYTALGPGTQYF | TRBV6-6 | . | TRBJ2-5 | .
TGTGCCAGCAGCCTACGGACAGGGAGTCCAGAGACCCAGTACTTC | CASSLRTGSPETQYF | TRBV9 | few | TRBJ2-5 | TRBD1
TGTGCCAGCAAAGCGGCTAGCGGGGGCAATGAGCAGTTCTTC | CASKAASGGNEQFF | TRBV6-5 | few | TRBJ2-1 | TRBD2
TGTGCCAGCAGTCTCCGAGGGGCCACTCCCGACACCTTC | CASSLRGATPDTF | TRBV6-5 | . | TRBJ1-2 | .
TGTGCCATCAGTGGGGGCTCGACTAGCGGGCAGTACTTC | CAISGGSTSGQYF | TRBV10-3 | few | TRBJ2-7 | TRBD2
TGTGCCAGCTCACCTGGGACTCAAGAGACCCAGTACTTC | CASSPGTQETQYF | TRBV18 | . | TRBJ2-5 | .
TGTGCCAGCAGCTTTGGAAGGGTTAATGAAAAACTGTTTTTT | CASSFGRVNEKLFF | TRBV5-6 | . | TRBJ1-4 | .
TGCGCCAGCAGCACCCAGCGGGGTGAGACCCAGTACTTC | CASSTQRGETQYF | TRBV4-3 | few | TRBJ2-5 | TRBD2
TGTGCCAGCAGCTTAGCACATGGCACAGATACGCAGTATTTT | CASSLAHGTDTQYF | TRBV7-8 | . | TRBJ2-3 | .
TGTGCCAGCAGCCGGGACAGGCAAGAGACCCAGTACTTC | CASSRDRQETQYF | TRBV11-1 | . | TRBJ2-5 | TRBD1
TGTGCCAGCACCCGGGGCTTTCAAGAGACCCAGTACTTC | CASTRGFQETQYF | TRBV6-1 | . | TRBJ2-5 | .
TGCGCCAGCAGCCAGGTCCTGGGGTCAGGAATCTACAATGAGCAGTTCTTC | CASSQVLGSGIYNEQFF | TRBV4-1 | many | TRBJ2-1 | .
TGCGCCAGCAGCACCCTTAGCAGATCAGATACGCAGTATTTT | CASSTLSRSDTQYF | TRBV5-1 | few | TRBJ2-3 | .
TGTGCCAGCAGTTCCAGGGGAAATGAGCAGTTCTTC | CASSSRGNEQFF | TRBV28 | few | TRBJ2-1 | .
TGTGCCAGCAGTTACTGGATCGGAGGGAAGGGCACTGAAGCTTTCTTT | CASSYWIGGKGTEAFF | TRBV10-3 | . | TRBJ1-1 | .
TGCGCCAGCAATCAGGAGGGGCAAGAGACCCAGTACTTC | CASNQEGQETQYF | TRBV5-1 | . | TRBJ2-5 | .
TGTGCCAGTAACAACCTGGGGAGCACCGGGGAGCTGTTTTTT | CASNNLGSTGELFF | TRBV19 | . | TRBJ2-2 | .
TGTGCCTGCACGACAGGCCGGGGCACAGATACGCAGTATTTT | CACTTGRGTDTQYF | TRBV11-2 | few | TRBJ2-3 | .
TGTGCCAGCAGCTCTAGGTCAGGGACCGGGGAGCTGTTTTTT | CASSSRSGTGELFF | TRBV7-2 | few | TRBJ2-2 | .
TGTGCCAGCAGCTTGGCAGGAAACACCATATATTTT | CASSLAGNTIYF | TRBV5-4 | . | TRBJ1-3 | .
TGCGCCAGCAGTCCCCTAGCGGAAAACACCGGGGAGCTGTTTTTT | CASSPLAENTGELFF | TRBV4-3 | few | TRBJ2-2 | TRBD2
TGTGCCAGCAGTCTACAGTCGAACACCGGGGAGCTGTTTTTT | CASSLQSNTGELFF | TRBV2 | few | TRBJ2-2 | .
TGCGCCAGCAGCCAACTAGGGCCGGGGCAGCCCCAGCATTTT | CASSQLGPGQPQHF | TRBV4-1 | . | TRBJ1-5 | .
TGTGCCAGCAGCTCAAGCAGGGACAGTAACTATGGCTACACCTTC | CASSSSRDSNYGYTF | TRBV11-3 | few | TRBJ1-2 | TRBD1
TGTGCCAGCAGCTTGGCCAGTCAGGGCAAACGCTACACCTTC | CASSLASQGKRYTF | TRBV5-5 | once | TRBJ1-2 | .
TGTGCCAGCAGTCCCGGGACTAGCGAGAGGTATTTT | CASSPGTSERYF | TRBV7-2 | . | TRBJ2-3 | TRBD2